This record looks at one TCR beta chain sequence and its context. CDR1 and CDR2 from the germline V gene are MNHEY and SVGEGT. The CDR3 is 15 amino acids. With 8 bases removed from V and 1 base from J, the gap between germline ends came to 14 bases. These data come from a study of T cells in Graves' hyperthyroidism and ophthalmopathy. TCR beta CDR3 region amplification was performed from RNA transcripts. A set of HTBI primers served as the primers for a first-round RT-PCR of the TCR CDR3. MiXCR, applied by TCRdb to the multiplex PCR reads, yields one record per CDR3 protein. The sample holds hundreds of thousands of distinct CDR3 sequences; around 21% are singletons and the top ten take 30% to 40%.

The receptor comes from a young man with Graves' ophthalmopathy. The sample was blood. V gene TRBV6-2 or TRBV6-3 combines with J gene TRBJ2-2, with a possible D match to TRBD2 (6 bases). The CDR3 reads CASGSLAVNTGELFF. The CDR3 region has the DNA TGTGCCAGCGGGTCCTTAGCGGTGAACACCGGGGAGCTGTTTTTT.